This T cell receptor beta chain derives from a study of blood T cell repertoires in COVID-19. Study overall: The United States, Italy and Spain were the sources of the acute and convalescent COVID-19 samples. PBMCs, B-cell-depleted T cells, or T cells provided the cDNA or gDNA that made up the material.

In the original analysis: Researchers report that nucleated cell counts were estimated from reference gene primer amplification. The data were produced by immunoSEQ multiplex PCR, yet TCRdb's version contains in-frame clones alone and is incomplete. V and J calls and clone size are those listed in that table; D and trimming were worked out from the DNA. The sample carries around 160,000 clones, roughly 93% recorded once. V lost 4 bases and J lost 5; bases outside the gene matches: 19. The CDR3 is made up of 20 amino acids. Germline assignment: CDR1 LGHNT and CDR2 FRNRAP. The J gene is TRBJ2-5, the V gene TRBV12-5, with TRBD2 identical over 13 bases. This clonotype was obtained from a man younger than 35 with acute or convalescent COVID-19. Material for sequencing was peripheral blood. CDR3 sequence: CASGSRTILAGGPYRETQYF. The CDR3 DNA is TGTGCTAGTGGTTCCCGCACCATACTAGCGGGAGGGCCGTATCGGGAGACCCAGTACTTC.